Listed here are 28 T cell receptor beta chains from one sample, sequenced in a study of T-cell memory formation after mild COVID-19. Via MiXCR, TCRdb re-called the 5' RACE reads, giving one row per CDR3 protein. Here the sample spans more than 45,000 distinct CDR3 sequences, approximately 9% being singletons. The sample taken for sequencing was PBMCs or a T cell subset sorted from them (not recorded which). The receptors come from an adult woman who had mild COVID-19 (a few samples of this study predate the infection). Cell type and time point are not known.

This clonotype has a count of ten or more. The chain employs TRBV12-3 or TRBV12-4 and TRBJ2-1; 8 bases match TRBD2. This CDR3 has 15 amino acids. The V gene end was trimmed by 3 bases and the J gene end by 5 bases; junction bases not matched to a gene: 6. The CDR3 DNA sequence: TGTGCCAGCAGTTTCTTAGCGGGATTAAACAATGAGCAGTTCTTC. Its protein product is CASSFLAGLNNEQFF.

V is TRBV6-5 and J is TRBJ1-1; TRBD1 aligns across 11 bases. The V segment lost 0 bases and the J segment 7 bases; nucleotides outside the gene matches: 4. This CDR3 region has 15 residues. Germline V gene lookup returns CDR1 MNHEY and CDR2 SVGAGI. CDR3 sequence (DNA): TGTGCCAGCAGTTACTCCGGACAGGGGGCTTTTGAAGCTTTCTTT. Translation: CASSYSGQGAFEAFF.

In this sample, this clonotype turned up a few times. CDR3 in amino acids: CASRDRAQTNTEAFF. For the CDR3, the DNA is TGTGCCAGCAGGGATAGGGCTCAGACGAACACTGAAGCTTTCTTT. V is TRBV2 and J is TRBJ1-1; D is uncertain. The germline V gene encodes CDR1 SNHLY and CDR2 FYNNEI. The V and J ends lost 6 bases and 1 base respectively, with 15 bases between them. The CDR3 runs 15 residues.

This clonotype showed up many times. The chain combines TRBV20-1 with TRBJ2-1; 7 bases align to TRBD1. The CDR3 runs to 14 residues. Germline V gene data show CDR1 as DFQATT and CDR2 as SNEGSKA (reference sequence). V lost 6 bases, J lost 0 bases, and 5 bases stayed unmatched. In DNA form, the CDR3 reads TGCAGTGCAACACAGGGGAGCTCCTACAATGAGCAGTTCTTC. Translated: CSATQGSSYNEQFF.

This clonotype was counted many times. The chain couples TRBV25-1 to TRBJ1-1, with D possibly matching TRBD1 (6 bases). The CDR3 is 16 amino acids. The germline gives CDR1 MGHDK, CDR2 SYGVNS. The V and J ends lost 4 bases and 1 base respectively, with 16 bases between them. CDR3 region: CASSARTVLANTEAFF. In DNA form, the CDR3 reads TGTGCCAGCAGTGCTCGGACAGTCCTGGCGAACACTGAAGCTTTCTTT.

A few counts support this clonotype. The J gene is TRBJ2-5, the V gene TRBV19; D unresolved. With 3 bases removed from V and 5 bases from J, the gap between germline ends came to 10 bases. The CDR3 runs to 13 residues. The germline gives CDR1 LNHDA, CDR2 SQIVND (reference sequence). The CDR3 DNA sequence: TGTGCCAGTAGTATCGGACGGTTGGAGACCCAGTACTTC. It encodes CASSIGRLETQYF.

This clonotype came up many times. An end of the junction does not agree with germline; a read error may underlie this. The chain is built from TRBV12-3 or TRBV12-4 and TRBJ2-7, with 11 nucleotides matching TRBD2. The CDR3 is 15 amino acids. In DNA, the CDR3 is TGTGCCAGCAGTTTAGATAGACAGTCACTAGCGGGAGCCAACTTC. Protein sequence: CASSLDRQSLAGANF.

There are a few counts of this clonotype. The chain employs TRBV21-1 and TRBJ2-1; TRBD2, the table's D call, was not compared with the DNA. TRBV21-1 is a documented pseudogene. The CDR3 consists of 16 residues. The CDR3 loop reads CASIPRLAGADNEQFF. The DNA for the CDR3 is TGTGCCAGCATCCCCAGGCTAGCGGGAGCGGACAATGAGCAGTTCTTC.

This clonotype was recorded a few times. V gene TRBV6-5 combines with J gene TRBJ1-4; 8 bases align to TRBD1. This CDR3 is built from 15 residues. Trimming at V came to 6 bases and at J to 8 bases, leaving 11 bases not matched to a gene. The germline V gene has CDR1 MNHEY and CDR2 SVGAGI. CDR3: CASRSFRGPREKLFF. The CDR3 nucleotides read TGTGCCAGCAGGTCATTCAGGGGGCCGAGGGAAAAACTGTTTTTT.

In its sample, this clonotype was seen a few times. V gene TRBV6-2 or TRBV6-3 combines with J gene TRBJ2-4; D gene ambiguous. Trimming shortened V by 5 bases and J by 5 bases, and 13 bases separated the two germline ends. From germline, CDR1 is MNHEY and CDR2 SVGEGT. This CDR3 is built from 14 residues. CDR3 region: CASSHPGEQNIQYF. DNA of the CDR3: TGTGCCAGCAGTCATCCAGGAGAGCAAAACATTCAGTACTTC.

CDR3 protein: CASSVGQMNTEAFF. The CDR3 region has the DNA TGTGCCAGCAGCGTGGGACAGATGAACACTGAAGCTTTCTTT. V is TRBV7-3 and J is TRBJ1-1; 7 nucleotides match TRBD1. V gave up 5 bases and J gave up 0 bases; unmatched junction bases: 3. Looked up from germline, CDR1 is SGHTA and CDR2 is FQGTGA. The CDR3 spans 14 residues. Looking up the rest from reference TRBV7-3 and TRBJ1-1 gives the full variable domain: GAGVSQTPSNKVTEKGKYVELRCDPISGHTALYWYRQSLGQGPEFLIYFQGTGAADDSGLPNDRFFAVRPEGSVSTLKIQRTERGDSAVYLCASSVGQMNTEAFFGQGTRLTVV.

This clonotype was detected only a few times. This chain connects TRBV6-2 or TRBV6-3 to TRBJ2-7, with D unresolved. In germline, CDR1 is MNHEY, CDR2 SVGEGT. Trimming cost V 3 bases and J 1 base, with 19 bases left between them. The CDR3 length is 17 residues. For the CDR3, the DNA is TGTGCCAGCAGTTATCACGTTCCCAGCTGGATATCCTACGAGCAGTACTTC. Its translation is CASSYHVPSWISYEQYF.

This clonotype was found many times. The V gene is TRBV24-1, the J gene TRBJ2-5, with a weak D call TRBD1 (7 bases). The V end was cut by 5 bases, the J end by 1 base, with 13 bases between. This CDR3 is built from 15 residues. Per germline, CDR1 KGHDR and CDR2 SFDVKD. The CDR3 bases are TGTGCCACCAGTGCCGCGGGACAGAGCCAAGAGACCCAGTACTTC. Its protein product is CATSAAGQSQETQYF.

This clonotype has more than one count but fewer than ten. This chain uses TRBV20-1 with TRBJ1-5, with 7 nucleotides matching TRBD1. Trimming took 0 bases from V and 1 from J; bases not matched to a gene: 18. This CDR3 spans 20 amino acids. Germline CDR1 is DFQATT and CDR2 is SNEGSKA (reference sequence). CDR3 sequence: CSARDPHRTGVTGSNQPQHF. The DNA for the CDR3 is TGCAGTGCTAGAGATCCCCACCGCACAGGGGTTACGGGGAGCAATCAGCCCCAGCATTTT.

This clonotype was seen only a few times. The rearrangement links TRBV2 to TRBJ2-1; D ambiguous. The CDR3 runs to 14 residues. V was pared by 6 bases and J by 2 bases, with 11 bases between. Germline V gene sequence: CDR1 SNHLY, CDR2 FYNNEI. The CDR3 region has the DNA TGTGCCAGCAGGCAAGCCACAGCCTACAATGAGCAGTTCTTC. It codes for CASRQATAYNEQFF. Together with reference TRBV2 and TRBJ2-1, the CDR3 gives the full variable domain: EPEVTQTPSHQVTQMGQEVILRCVPISNHLYFYWYRQILGQKVEFLVSFYNNEISEKSEIFDDQFSVERPDGSNFTLKIRSTKLEDSAMYFCASRQATAYNEQFFGPGTRLTVL.

This chain connects TRBV7-2 to TRBJ1-5, with 7 bases lining up with TRBD1. Germline trimming cut 5 bases from V and 7 bases from J; bases unmatched to any gene: 11. The CDR3 consists of 15 residues. The germline gives CDR1 SGHTA, CDR2 FQGNSA. The CDR3 spells CASSRSRQGGQPQHF. CDR3 nucleotides: TGTGCCAGCAGCCGCTCTCGACAGGGAGGACAGCCCCAGCATTTT.

In its sample, this clonotype was seen many times. The V gene is TRBV5-6, the J gene TRBJ1-6; D uncertain. V lost 0 bases and J lost 3, with 10 bases in between. The CDR3 contains 16 residues. Germline loops: CDR1 SGHDT, CDR2 YYEEEE. Here the CDR3 DNA reads TGTGCCAGCAGCTTGGAGGGAACTCTCTATAATTCACCCCTCCACTTT. Translation: CASSLEGTLYNSPLHF. The full variable domain, rest sourced from reference TRBV5-6 and TRBJ1-6, is DAGVTQSPTHLIKTRGQQVTLRCSPKSGHDTVSWYQQALGQGPQFIFQYYEEEERQRGNFPDRFSGHQFPNYSSELNVNALLLGDSALYLCASSLEGTLYNSPLHFGNGTRLTVT.

This clonotype has more than one count but fewer than ten. The chain recombines TRBV21-1 with TRBJ2-7; whether TRBD2, the table's D call, matches the DNA was not checked. TRBV21-1 is an annotated pseudogene. The CDR3 totals 19 residues. The CDR3, as DNA: TGTGCCAGCAGCCGAGCGGGACTAGCGGGAGACAACCCATTCTACGAGCAGTACTTC. It encodes CASSRAGLAGDNPFYEQYF.

Only a few counts were recorded for this clonotype. The chain uses TRBV29-1 and TRBJ2-1, with 8 bases matching TRBD2. The CDR3 runs to 13 residues. Germline V CDR1 and CDR2: SQVTM, ANQGSEA. Trimming removed 5 bases from V and 2 bases from J; junction bases left unmatched: 2. The CDR3 reads CSVQAGAYNEQFF. CDR3 bases: TGCAGCGTTCAAGCGGGAGCCTACAATGAGCAGTTCTTC.

This clonotype came up a few times. The germline gene is not matched at one end of the junction; a read error may be the cause. The chain recombines TRBV6-1 with TRBJ2-7, with 7 bases matching TRBD2. The CDR3 has 17 amino acids. Germline V gene lookup returns CDR1 MNHNS and CDR2 SASEGT. CDR3 sequence: CASREGTLAGEPSEQYF. The DNA for the CDR3 is TGTGCCAGCAGGGAAGGGACCTTGGCGGGGGAACCCTCCGAGCAGTACTTC.

Many counts were recorded for this clonotype. CDR3 amino acids: CASSLGTAYEQYF. The CDR3 DNA follows: TGTGCCAGCAGCTTGGGGACTGCCTACGAGCAGTACTTC. The chain recombines TRBV7-2 with TRBJ2-7; perhaps TRBD2 as D (6 bases). Per the germline V gene, CDR1 is SGHTA and CDR2 is FQGNSA. Trimming pared 3 bases from V and 2 bases from J, leaving 8 bases between. The CDR3 runs to 13 residues.

A few counts support this clonotype. The chain combines TRBV4-3 with TRBJ1-1; D gene ambiguous. CDR3 size: 17 residues. Trimming stripped 0 bases from V and 1 base from J, with 15 bases between. CDR1 is LGHNA and CDR2 is YSLEER in the germline V gene. The CDR3 reads CASSQERIGRANTEAFF. In DNA form, the CDR3 reads TGCGCCAGCAGCCAAGAAAGAATAGGACGGGCGAACACTGAAGCTTTCTTT.

The V call is TRBV7-2, the J call TRBJ2-2; 12 bases align to TRBD1. The CDR3 sequence is 16 residues long. The V gene end was trimmed by 1 base and the J gene end by 5 bases; junction bases not matched to a gene: 2. CDR1 and CDR2 (germline): SGHTA, FQGNSA. This CDR3 reads CASSLGGQGATGELFF. As DNA, the CDR3 is TGTGCCAGCAGCTTAGGGGGACAGGGGGCAACCGGGGAGCTGTTTTTT.

This clonotype was picked up a small number of times. The chain employs TRBV4-2 and TRBJ2-5; 8 nucleotides agree with TRBD2. This CDR3 contains 15 residues. Germline V gene lookup returns CDR1 LGHNA and CDR2 YNFKEQ. V trimming: 0 bases; J trimming: 4 bases; junction bases outside the gene matches: 4. The CDR3 sequence is CASSQESGRGETQYF. The CDR3 nucleotides read TGTGCCAGCAGCCAAGAGAGCGGGAGAGGAGAGACCCAGTACTTC.

The chain combines TRBV19 with TRBJ2-2; D is possibly TRBD1 (5 bases). This CDR3 is 16 amino acids long. Germline V gene data show CDR1 as LNHDA and CDR2 as SQIVND (reference sequence). V was cut by 3 bases and J by 0 bases, with 11 bases left in between. CDR3 sequence: CASSIWQGTNTGELFF. CDR3 nucleotides: TGTGCCAGTAGTATCTGGCAGGGAACGAACACCGGGGAGCTGTTTTTT. Variable domain in full (rest from reference TRBV19 and TRBJ2-2): DGGITQSPKYLFRKEGQNVTLSCEQNLNHDAMYWYRQDPGQGLRLIYYSQIVNDFQKGDIAEGYSVSREKKESFPLTVTSAQKNPTAFYLCASSIWQGTNTGELFFGEGSRLTVL.

This clonotype was observed at least ten times. The CDR3 nucleotides read TGCAGCGTTGGACTGGGACTAGCGCCCAGGAGGGGCATCTACGAGCAGTACTTC. Translated: CSVGLGLAPRRGIYEQYF. The chain uses TRBV29-1 and TRBJ2-7, with 10 bases fitting TRBD2. With 4 bases clipped from V and 3 bases from J, the junction kept 18 bases outside the gene matches. Germline CDR1 SQVTM, CDR2 ANQGSEA. The CDR3 extends over 18 amino acids.

This chain connects TRBV9 to TRBJ2-1; TRBD2 matches 10 bases. The CDR3 extends over 20 amino acids. CDR1 and CDR2 from the germline V gene are SGDLS and YYNGEE. Trimming removed 1 base from V and 4 bases from J; junction bases left unmatched: 17. CDR3 bases: TGTGCCAGCAGCGTAACGGGGCTAGCGGGAGTCGGAGCCAGGTACAATGAGCAGTTCTTC. Protein: CASSVTGLAGVGARYNEQFF.

This clonotype has more than one count but fewer than ten. The CDR3 loop reads CASSLDGQGVYEQYF. Here the CDR3 DNA reads TGCGCCAGCAGCTTGGATGGACAGGGAGTATACGAGCAGTACTTC. The genes are TRBV5-1 and TRBJ2-7; TRBD1 matches 8 bases. V shed 0 bases and J 4 bases; nucleotides not matched to a gene: 6. Germline CDR1 SGHRS, CDR2 YFSETQ. The CDR3 contains 15 residues.